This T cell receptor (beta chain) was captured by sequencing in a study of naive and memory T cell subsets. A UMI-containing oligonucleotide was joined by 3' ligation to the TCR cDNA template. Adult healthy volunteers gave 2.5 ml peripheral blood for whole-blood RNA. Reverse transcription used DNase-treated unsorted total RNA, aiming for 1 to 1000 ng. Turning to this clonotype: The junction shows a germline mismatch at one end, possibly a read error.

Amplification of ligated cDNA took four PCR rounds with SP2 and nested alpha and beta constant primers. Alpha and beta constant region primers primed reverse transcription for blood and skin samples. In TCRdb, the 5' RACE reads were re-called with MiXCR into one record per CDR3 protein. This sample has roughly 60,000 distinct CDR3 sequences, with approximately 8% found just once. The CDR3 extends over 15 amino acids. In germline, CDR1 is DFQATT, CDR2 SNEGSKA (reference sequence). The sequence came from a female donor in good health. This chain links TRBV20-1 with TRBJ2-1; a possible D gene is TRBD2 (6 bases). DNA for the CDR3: TGCAGTGCTAGAGAGGGGGGTCCCTCCTTCAATGAGCAGTTCTTC. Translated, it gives CSAREGGPSFNEQFF.